This TCR beta chain was retrieved from a study of beta chain features in type 1 diabetes. Blood was collected once per donor into heparin, averaging approximately 110 mL. Findings and caveats of the study: Amplification by PCR could prefer shorter templates, with the same effect in patients and controls. HLA effects on TCRB rearrangement stayed unresolved here. Individuals with type 1 diabetes displayed fewer insertions and more deletions at VDJ junctions.

A word on this clone: Its target is unknown.

CDR1 SEHNR and CDR2 FQNEAQ come from the germline V gene (reference sequence). The CDR3 extends over 16 amino acids. The trim removed 5 bases at V and 3 bases at J, leaving 8 bases unmatched. TCRB transcripts that were expressed got sequenced, as all of the isolated RNA had been reverse transcribed. Repertoires were generated with immunoSEQ multiplex PCR, while TCRdb's copy carries only in-frame clones and drops some. The table lists around 450,000 clones, 10% to 12% of them singletons, with 0.045% to 0.06% in the top ten. This chain uses TRBV7-9 with TRBJ2-3; TRBD1 aligns across 10 bases. The sequenced material came from naive CD4+ T cells from blood. The source of this sequence is a woman between 18 and 29 years old in good health. This CDR3 reads CASSPSRDRGTDTQYF. The CDR3 DNA sequence: TGTGCCAGCAGCCCCTCCCGGGACAGGGGAACAGATACGCAGTATTTT.